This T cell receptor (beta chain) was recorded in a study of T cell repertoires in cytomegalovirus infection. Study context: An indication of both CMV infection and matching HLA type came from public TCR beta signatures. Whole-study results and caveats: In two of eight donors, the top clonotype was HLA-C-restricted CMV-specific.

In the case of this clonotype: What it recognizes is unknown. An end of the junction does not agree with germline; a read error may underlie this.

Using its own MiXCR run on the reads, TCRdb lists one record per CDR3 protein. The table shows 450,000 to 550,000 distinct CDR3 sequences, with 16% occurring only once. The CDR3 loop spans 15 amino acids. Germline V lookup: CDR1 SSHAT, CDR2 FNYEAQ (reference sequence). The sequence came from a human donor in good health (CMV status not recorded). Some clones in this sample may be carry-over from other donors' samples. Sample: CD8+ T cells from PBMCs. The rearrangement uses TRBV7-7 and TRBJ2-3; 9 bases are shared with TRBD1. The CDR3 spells CASSWGTGSTDTQYF. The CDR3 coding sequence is TGTGCTAGCAGCTGGGGGACAGGGAGCACAGATACGCAGTATTTT.